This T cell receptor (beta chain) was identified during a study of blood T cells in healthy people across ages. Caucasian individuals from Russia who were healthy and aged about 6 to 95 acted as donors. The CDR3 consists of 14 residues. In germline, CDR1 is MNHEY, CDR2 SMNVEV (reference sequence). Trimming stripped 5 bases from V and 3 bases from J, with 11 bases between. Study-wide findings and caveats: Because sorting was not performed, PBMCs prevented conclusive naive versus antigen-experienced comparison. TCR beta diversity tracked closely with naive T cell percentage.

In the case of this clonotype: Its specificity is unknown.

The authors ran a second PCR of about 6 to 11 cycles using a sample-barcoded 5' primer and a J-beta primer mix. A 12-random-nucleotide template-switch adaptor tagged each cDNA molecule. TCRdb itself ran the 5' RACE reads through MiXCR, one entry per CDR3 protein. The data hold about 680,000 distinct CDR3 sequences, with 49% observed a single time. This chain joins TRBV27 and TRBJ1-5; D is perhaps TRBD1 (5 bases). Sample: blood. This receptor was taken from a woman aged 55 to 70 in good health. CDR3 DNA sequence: TGTGCCAGCAGTGCAGGGAGAGTCAATCAGCCCCAGCATTTT. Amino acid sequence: CASSAGRVNQPQHF.